A single sample is the source of the 7 T cell receptor beta chains below, sequenced in a study of T cell repertoires in cytomegalovirus infection. Via MiXCR, TCRdb re-called the reads, giving one row per CDR3 protein. The repertoire has roughly 140,000 distinct CDR3 sequences, about 20% of them found once; the top ten carry approximately 11%. Sequenced material: PBMCs. Every receptor here comes from a human donor in good health (CMV status not recorded). Some clones in this sample may be carry-over from other donors' samples.

This clonotype has at least ten counts. The V gene is TRBV11-2, the J gene TRBJ1-2; possible D gene TRBD1, 5 bases. Germline assignment: CDR1 SGHAT and CDR2 FQNNGV. The CDR3 sequence is 12 residues long. V was clipped by 6 bases and J by 2 bases, with 7 bases between them. The CDR3 nucleotides are TGTGCCAGCAGTAGGGGCAACTATGGCTACACCTTC. This encodes CASSRGNYGYTF.

In its sample, this clonotype was seen a few times. The gene calls are TRBV30 and TRBJ2-3; 10 bases map to TRBD1. J lost 3 bases, V lost 0 bases, and 3 bases had no gene match. The CDR3 extends over 15 amino acids. Germline CDR1 is GTSNPN and CDR2 is SVGIG (reference sequence). CDR3 sequence reads: CAWSVWGQGTDTQYF. Here the CDR3 DNA reads TGTGCCTGGAGTGTATGGGGACAGGGGACAGATACGCAGTATTTT.

The genes are TRBV18 and TRBJ1-2, with 8 bases matching TRBD1. The germline V gene encodes CDR1 KGHSH and CDR2 LQKENI. The CDR3 sequence is 17 residues long. The trim removed 3 bases at V and 2 bases at J, leaving 11 bases unmatched. The CDR3 protein is CASSPTAGTGRNYGYTF. The CDR3 DNA reads TGTGCCAGCTCACCTACCGCAGGGACAGGCCGGAACTATGGCTACACCTTC.

This sequence joins TRBV6-1 and TRBJ2-3; D call uncertain. The CDR3 has 16 amino acids. The germline V and J ends were trimmed by 0 bases and 1 base, with 11 bases remaining between them. Germline CDR1 and CDR2: MNHNS and SASEGT. The CDR3 sequence: CASSEAPAWGTDTQYF. CDR3 in DNA: TGTGCCAGCAGTGAAGCTCCAGCGTGGGGCACAGATACGCAGTATTTT.

This clonotype was seen a few times. This chain uses TRBV2 with TRBJ1-5; the match to TRBD1 covers 9 bases. The CDR3 is 14 amino acids. The V and J ends lost 6 bases and 8 bases, in that order; junction bases with no gene match: 8. The V gene's germline CDR1 is SNHLY and CDR2 FYNNEI. CDR3 region: CASSSGTGLEPQHF. DNA for the CDR3: TGTGCCAGCAGCTCCGGGACAGGGCTGGAGCCCCAGCATTTT. The full variable domain, with the rest looked up from reference TRBV2 and TRBJ1-5, is EPEVTQTPSHQVTQMGQEVILRCVPISNHLYFYWYRQILGQKVEFLVSFYNNEISEKSEIFDDQFSVERPDGSNFTLKIRSTKLEDSAMYFCASSSGTGLEPQHFGDGTRLSIL.

At least ten counts were recorded for this clonotype. This chain links TRBV7-8 with TRBJ2-3, with 11 bases identical to TRBD2. With V trimmed by 6 bases and J by 0 bases, 14 bases remained unmatched. This CDR3 spans 19 amino acids. Germline assignment: CDR1 SGHVS and CDR2 FQNEAQ. CDR3 bases: TGTGCCAGCAGTTTATTACTAGCGGGAGTACTTCAAAGCACAGATACGCAGTATTTT. This translates into CASSLLLAGVLQSTDTQYF.

There are a few counts of this clonotype. The chain is built from TRBV6-5 and TRBJ1-6; unclear D gene. V dropped 7 bases and J dropped 10 bases, with 17 bases sitting between them. Germline V lookup: CDR1 MNHEY, CDR2 SVGAGI. This CDR3 region has 14 residues. The CDR3 loop is CASMIASTGSPLHF. The CDR3 nucleotides read TGTGCCAGCATGATCGCCTCCACGGGGTCACCCCTCCACTTT.